One and the same sample provided the 2 T cell receptor beta chains below, sequenced in a study of blood T cells in healthy people across ages. It was with a sample-barcoded 5' primer and a J-beta primer mix that a second PCR of roughly 7 to 12 cycles was run. TCRdb passed the 5' RACE reads through MiXCR, listing each CDR3 protein once. Of some 730,000 distinct CDR3 sequences listed, 22% are singletons. The sample was blood. The receptor set was obtained from a man between 65 and 85 years old in good health.

This chain links TRBV5-5 with TRBJ1-2, with D possibly matching TRBD1 (6 bases). The V end lost 4 bases, the J end lost 4 bases, and 14 bases lay between the germline ends. The germline gives CDR1 SGHKS, CDR2 YYEKEE (reference sequence). The CDR3 loop spans 14 amino acids. This chain's CDR3 is CASSPEGGIYGYTF. The DNA for the CDR3 is TGTGCCAGCAGCCCGGAAGGGGGGATCTATGGCTACACCTTC.

This clonotype has just a few counts. The chain couples TRBV19 to TRBJ1-1; D remains unclear. Per the germline V gene, CDR1 is LNHDA and CDR2 is SQIVND (reference sequence). The CDR3 sequence is 13 residues long. Trimming took 3 bases from V and 2 from J, leaving 7 bases between them. CDR3 sequence: CASSISINTEAFF. The CDR3 nucleotides read TGTGCCAGTAGTATTAGCATTAACACTGAAGCTTTCTTT.